Given below is one TCR beta chain in context. What it recognizes is unknown. These data belong to a study of shared clonotypes between healthy human individuals. Study information: Each donor's CD4 naive and CD4 memory cells filled three plates apiece, CD8 naive two, and CD8 memory one. Study observations and caveats: A limitation of the genetic and exposure-history diversity represented arose from few donors. Among four donors, approximately 5% of naive CD4 clonotypes were found in common. Only blood was sampled; tissue repertoires likely differ.

Assay: immunoSEQ multiplex PCR; the TCRdb copy retains only in-frame clones and omits some. The repertoire holds approximately 2.4 million clones, 90% to 96% seen once, with less than 0.15% in the top ten. The CDR3 loop spans 14 amino acids. Germline V gene data show CDR1 as LNHDA and CDR2 as SQIVND (reference sequence). V gave up 4 bases and J gave up 4 bases, with 13 bases separating them. The sample comprised naive CD4+ T cells sorted from blood. Sample subset: CD45RA+ positively selected. The origin of this receptor is a man aged 18 to 29 in good health. The rearrangement uses TRBV19 and TRBJ1-2; TRBD1 is a possible D gene (5 bases). CDR3 sequence (DNA): TGTGCCAGTAGTAGGGGGGAGAAGGGCTATGGCTACACCTTC. The encoded protein is CASSRGEKGYGYTF.